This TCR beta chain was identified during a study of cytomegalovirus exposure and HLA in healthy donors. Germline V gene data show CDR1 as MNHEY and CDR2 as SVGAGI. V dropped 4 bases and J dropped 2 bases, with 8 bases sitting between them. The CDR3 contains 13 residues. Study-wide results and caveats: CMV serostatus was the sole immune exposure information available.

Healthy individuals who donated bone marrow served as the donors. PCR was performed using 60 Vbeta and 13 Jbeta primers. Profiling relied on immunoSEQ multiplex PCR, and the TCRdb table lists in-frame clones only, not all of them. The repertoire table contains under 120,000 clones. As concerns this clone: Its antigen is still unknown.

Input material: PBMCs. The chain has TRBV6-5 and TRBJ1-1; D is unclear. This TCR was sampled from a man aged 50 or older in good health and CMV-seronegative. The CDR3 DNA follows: TGTGCCAGCAGTTTTCTCACAAACACTGAAGCTTTCTTT. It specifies CASSFLTNTEAFF.